Each of the 6 T cell receptor beta chains below was sequenced from the same sample in a study of neurological immune-mediated disorders. TCRdb re-analysed the 5' RACE reads in MiXCR, keeping a single row per CDR3 protein. The sample yields 24,000 or so distinct CDR3 sequences, roughly 2.7% seen once. Sequenced input: PBMCs. These receptors were collected from a woman in her forties or fifties with multiple sclerosis.

Points on this clonotype: This clone may be a read error of a much larger clone one base away. The chain employs TRBV18 and TRBJ1-2; D uncertain. Trimming stripped 4 bases from V and 7 bases from J, with 10 bases between. The germline CDR1 and CDR2 sequences are KGHSH and LQKENI. The CDR3 consists of 12 residues. CDR3 bases: TGTGCCAGCTCACAAAAGGCCGGTGGCTACACCTTC. Translating it yields CASSQKAGGYTF.

V is TRBV18 and J is TRBJ2-5; 11 bases align to TRBD1. With 1 base clipped from V and 4 bases from J, the junction kept 8 bases outside the gene matches. CDR3 length equals 17 residues. Germline V CDR1 and CDR2: KGHSH, LQKENI. CDR3 bases: TGTGCCAGCTCACCACTAACTGGACAGGGGGCCGGAGAGACCCAGTACTTC. Encoded protein: CASSPLTGQGAGETQYF.

This clonotype occurred many times. DNA for the CDR3: TGTGCCAGCAGCTTGGGACCGCGCAATCAGCCCCAGCATTTT. This translates into CASSLGPRNQPQHF. The chain joins TRBV7-8 to TRBJ1-5; TRBD1 is a possible D gene (5 bases). This CDR3 spans 14 amino acids. V shed 3 bases and J shed 2 bases, with 8 bases lying between them. CDR1 and CDR2 from the germline V gene are SGHVS and FQNEAQ.

Ten or more counts support this clonotype. V usage is TRBV29-1 and J usage is TRBJ1-3, with 7 positions matching TRBD1. Germline trimming cut 4 bases from V and 0 bases from J; bases unmatched to any gene: 6. Looked up from germline, CDR1 is SQVTM and CDR2 is ANQGSEA. The CDR3 has 15 amino acids. The CDR3 spells CSVGTDRSSGNTIYF. The CDR3 DNA reads as TGCAGCGTTGGGACGGACAGGAGCTCTGGAAACACCATATATTTT. Complete variable domain (other parts from reference TRBV29-1 and TRBJ1-3): SAVISQKPSRDICQRGTSLTIQCQVDSQVTMMFWYRQQPGQSLTLIATANQGSEATYESGFVIDKFPISRPNLTFSTLTVSNMSPEDSSIYLCSVGTDRSSGNTIYFGEGSWLTVV.

This clonotype was seen many times. The rearrangement links TRBV12-3 or TRBV12-4 to TRBJ2-5, with 11 bases identical to TRBD1. CDR3 length: 15 amino acids. Trimming at V came to 3 bases and at J to 8 bases, leaving 8 bases not matched to a gene. The DNA for the CDR3 is TGTGCCAGCAGTTTTGGCCGGACAGGGGGCGCAACCCAGTACTTC. Translation: CASSFGRTGGATQYF.

At least ten counts were recorded for this clonotype. DNA of the CDR3: TGTGCCACCAGCAGACCACAGGGAAAGGCTAGCCCTACCGGGGAGCTGTTTTTT. This encodes CATSRPQGKASPTGELFF. V gene TRBV15 combines with J gene TRBJ2-2; D is perhaps TRBD1 (6 bases). There are 18 residues in the CDR3. The V end lost 2 bases, the J end lost 5 bases, and 21 bases lay between the germline ends. CDR1 is LNHNV, CDR2 YYDKDF, per germline (reference sequence). The full variable domain, rest sourced from reference TRBV15 and TRBJ2-2, is DAMVIQNPRYQVTQFGKPVTLSCSQTLNHNVMYWYQQKSSQAPKLLFHYYDKDFNNEADTPDNFQSRRPNTSFCFLDIRSPGLGDTAMYLCATSRPQGKASPTGELFFGEGSRLTVL.